The 26 T cell receptor beta chains below were found in one sample sequenced in a study of type 1 regulatory T cells. TCRdb re-derived calls from the reads in MiXCR, one entry per CDR3 protein. The sample includes approximately 97,000 distinct CDR3 sequences, around a third of them seen just once. Material for sequencing was CD4+ T cells, either the whole sample or a sorted fraction (not recorded which). These TCRs come from a human donor in good health.

The V gene is TRBV18, the J gene TRBJ2-5, with TRBD2 as a possible D gene (7 bases). The V gene lost 1 base and the J gene lost 5 bases, with 17 bases spanning the gap. CDR1 is KGHSH and CDR2 is LQKENI in the germline V gene. CDR3 length equals 16 residues. This CDR3 reads CASSPLPGGPEETQYF. CDR3 in DNA: TGTGCCAGCTCACCACTTCCCGGGGGGCCGGAGGAGACCCAGTACTTC.

The V and J genes are TRBV7-9 and TRBJ2-7; maybe TRBD1 (5 bases). The V and J ends lost 3 bases and 5 bases respectively, with 8 bases between them. The CDR3 length is 12 residues. CDR1 is SEHNR and CDR2 is FQNEAQ in the germline V gene (reference sequence). CDR3 loop: CASSLTDHEQYF. The DNA of the CDR3 is TGTGCCAGCAGCTTGACAGACCACGAGCAGTACTTC.

There are a few counts of this clonotype. This chain joins TRBV11-2 and TRBJ1-1; D is ambiguous. Germline V gene data show CDR1 as SGHAT and CDR2 as FQNNGV. The CDR3 spans 15 residues. The V and J ends lost 1 base and 0 bases respectively, with 9 bases between them. The CDR3 DNA is TGTGCCAGCAGCTTAGGTGTTGGGTTGAACACTGAAGCTTTCTTT. Amino acid sequence: CASSLGVGLNTEAFF.

The CDR3 loop is CASRTPGLAGHSYEQYF. CDR3 coding DNA: TGTGCCAGCAGGACGCCGGGACTAGCGGGCCACTCCTACGAGCAGTACTTC. The chain combines TRBV6-1 with TRBJ2-7, with 12 bases identical to TRBD2. This CDR3 spans 17 amino acids. V was pared by 6 bases and J by 0 bases, with 9 bases of the junction left unmatched. The germline V gene has CDR1 MNHNS and CDR2 SASEGT.

The chain is built from TRBV29-1 and TRBJ1-1; D call uncertain. V was cut by 4 bases and J by 0 bases, with 15 bases left in between. The CDR3 is 15 residues long. From germline, CDR1 is SQVTM and CDR2 ANQGSEA. CDR3 DNA sequence: TGCAGCGTTGTTCCCCTGACACGAATGAACACTGAAGCTTTCTTT. Translating gives CSVVPLTRMNTEAFF.

This clonotype appeared a few times. The chain employs TRBV20-1 and TRBJ1-1; the D is unclear. CDR1 is DFQATT, CDR2 SNEGSKA, per germline (reference sequence). This CDR3 has 11 residues. V was cut by 2 bases and J by 3 bases, with 4 bases left in between. CDR3 in amino acids: CSARTDTEAFF. The DNA for the CDR3 is TGCAGTGCTAGAACAGACACTGAAGCTTTCTTT.

This clonotype was observed a few times. The chain links TRBV5-1 to TRBJ1-2; a weak D match, TRBD1 (6 bases). Germline CDR1 reads SGHRS; CDR2 reads YFSETQ. CDR3 length equals 15 residues. Between the trimmed V and J ends, which lost 0 bases and 2 bases, there was a span of 11 bases. CDR3 in DNA: TGCGCCAGCAGCTTGGCTATGCAGGGGAACTATGGCTACACCTTC. It is translated as CASSLAMQGNYGYTF.

The chain has TRBV20-1 and TRBJ1-4; D is unclear. The germline CDR1 and CDR2 sequences are DFQATT and SNEGSKA (reference sequence). V was clipped by 2 bases and J by 0 bases, with 10 bases between them. CDR3 length equals 15 residues. CDR3 sequence (DNA): TGCAGTGCTAGAAACGCGGCAGCAACTAATGAAAAACTGTTTTTT. Its protein is CSARNAAATNEKLFF.

The chain uses TRBV7-9 and TRBJ1-2; D gene ambiguous. With 1 base removed from V and 6 bases from J, the gap between germline ends came to 9 bases. This CDR3 region has 13 residues. Germline CDR1 SEHNR, CDR2 FQNEAQ (reference sequence). In DNA form, the CDR3 reads TGTGCCAGCAGCTTAGAGTATATCGATGGCTACACCTTC. Protein sequence: CASSLEYIDGYTF.

The table lists this clonotype with a few counts. The rearrangement joins TRBV2 to TRBJ2-3, with D tentatively TRBD2 (6 bases). Trimming removed 2 bases at V and 0 bases at J, with 18 bases between. The CDR3 consists of 18 residues. The germline gives CDR1 SNHLY, CDR2 FYNNEI. The chain's CDR3 is CASSELSGGSVSTDTQYF. For the CDR3, the DNA is TGTGCCAGCAGTGAATTATCCGGGGGTAGCGTGAGCACAGATACGCAGTATTTT.

The CDR3 DNA sequence: TGTGCCAGCAGCCAATTGGGTAGCGGTGAGGGTACGCAGTATTTT. Protein product: CASSQLGSGEGTQYF. The V call is TRBV4-2, the J call TRBJ2-3; D is perhaps TRBD2 (6 bases). V dropped 2 bases and J dropped 8 bases, with 17 bases sitting between them. This CDR3 comprises 15 residues. Germline lookup yields CDR1 LGHNA and CDR2 YNFKEQ.

About this clonotype: One junction end does not reproduce the germline sequence, and a read error may be involved. The rearrangement joins TRBV28 to TRBJ2-1, with a tentative D call TRBD1 (6 bases). CDR3 size: 16 residues. In germline, CDR1 is MDHEN, CDR2 SYDVKM. CDR3 nucleotides: TGTGCCAACAGTTTCTCCGCCTGGGCAGGGGAACATGAGCAGTTCTTC. Translating it yields CANSFSAWAGEHEQFF. Drawing the rest from reference TRBV28 and TRBJ2-1, the complete variable domain is DVKVTQSSRYLVKRTGEKVFLECVQDMDHENMFWYRQDPGLGLRLIYFSYDVKMKEKGDIPEGYSVSREKKERFSLILESASTNQTSMYLCANSFSAWAGEHEQFFGPGTRLTVL.

The chain combines TRBV5-1 with TRBJ2-3; D is undetermined. Between the trimmed V and J ends, which lost 1 base and 2 bases, there was a span of 5 bases. The length of the CDR3 is 13 residues. Germline CDR1 is SGHRS and CDR2 is YFSETQ. The CDR3 sequence is CASSLTFTDTQYF. The CDR3, as DNA: TGCGCCAGCAGCTTGACCTTCACAGATACGCAGTATTTT.

The J gene is TRBJ2-5, the V gene TRBV7-3; 8 bases align to TRBD2. CDR3 size: 15 residues. V gave up 4 bases and J gave up 5 bases; unmatched junction bases: 9. Germline CDR1 and CDR2: SGHTA and FQGTGA. The DNA for the CDR3 is TGTGCCAGCAGCTCCGTACCGGGAGGGGTCGAGACCCAGTACTTC. This translates into CASSSVPGGVETQYF.

This chain links TRBV19 with TRBJ2-6; D not certain. The CDR3 runs to 16 residues. The ends were cut back, 3 bases at V and 1 base at J, with 10 bases in the middle. Germline V gene lookup returns CDR1 LNHDA and CDR2 SQIVND (reference sequence). The CDR3, as DNA: TGTGCCAGTAGTATCGTGTCTGGGTCTGGGGCCAACGTCCTGACTTTC. It codes for CASSIVSGSGANVLTF.

V and J are TRBV6-1 and TRBJ2-2, with a weak D call TRBD2 (5 bases). Per the germline V gene, CDR1 is MNHNS and CDR2 is SASEGT. The CDR3 is 13 residues long. V lost 11 bases to trimming and J lost 6 bases, with 16 bases between them. The DNA of the CDR3 is TGTGCCGGGGAAAAGGACTCGTCCGGGGAGCTGTTTTTT. Translation: CAGEKDSSGELFF.

The CDR3 coding sequence is TGTGCCAGCAGCTTAGTCCCGACAAACACCGGGGAGCTGTTTTTT. This encodes CASSLVPTNTGELFF. V and J are TRBV7-9 and TRBJ2-2; D gene uncertain. The germline V gene encodes CDR1 SEHNR and CDR2 FQNEAQ (reference sequence). The CDR3 spans 15 residues. The germline V and J ends were trimmed by 1 base and 2 bases, with 8 bases remaining between them.

The CDR3 nucleotides read TGCGCCAGCAGCCAAGGAGGGGCGAGAACCTATGGCTACACCTTC. It yields the protein CASSQGGARTYGYTF. The chain is built from TRBV4-1 and TRBJ1-2, with a weak D call TRBD1 (5 bases). CDR1 and CDR2 (germline): MGHRA, YSYEKL. Trimming took 1 base from V and 4 from J, leaving 13 bases between them. CDR3 length: 15 amino acids.

The rearrangement links TRBV6-2 or TRBV6-3 to TRBJ2-3, with D perhaps being TRBD1 or TRBD2 (5 bases each). The CDR3 has 14 residues. Trimming removed 7 bases from V and 8 bases from J, with 19 bases in between. In germline, CDR1 is MNHEY, CDR2 SVGEGT. Here the CDR3 reads CASKDGGELATQYF. CDR3 sequence (DNA): TGTGCCAGCAAAGATGGGGGAGAATTGGCTACGCAGTATTTT.

In the case of this clonotype: The CDR3 carries no conserved terminal phenylalanine or tryptophan, so it likely arises from a read error. The chain carries TRBV28 and TRBJ2-2, with D unclear. Germline assignment: CDR1 MDHEN and CDR2 SYDVKM. The germline V and J ends were trimmed by 6 bases and 0 bases, with 20 bases remaining between them. The CDR3 length is 18 residues. The CDR3 DNA reads as TGTGCCAGCAGCCTACCCCAAGGCTGGCGACCGAACACCGGGGAGCTGTTTCTT. Translating gives CASSLPQGWRPNTGELFL.

This sequence joins TRBV5-1 and TRBJ2-5, with D possibly being TRBD2 (7 bases). Deletions cut 4 bases from V and 2 bases from J, with 15 bases between. The CDR3 is 15 residues long. The germline gives CDR1 SGHRS, CDR2 YFSETQ. CDR3 loop: CASSLWGGGQETQYF. The CDR3, as DNA: TGCGCCAGCAGCCTGTGGGGGGGCGGACAAGAGACCCAGTACTTC.

The sample holds one count of this clonotype. The rearrangement links TRBV7-3 to TRBJ2-1; a possible D gene is TRBD2 (5 bases). V lost 5 bases to trimming and J lost 1 base, with 12 bases between them. Germline V gene data show CDR1 as SGHTA and CDR2 as FQGTGA. The length of the CDR3 is 15 residues. CDR3 protein: CASSAAGRSYNEQFF. The CDR3 bases are TGTGCCAGCAGCGCCGCGGGCCGATCCTACAATGAGCAGTTCTTC.

V usage is TRBV5-1 and J usage is TRBJ1-2, with D possibly matching TRBD1 (6 bases). Trimming pared 4 bases from V and 6 bases from J, leaving 16 bases between. Germline assignment: CDR1 SGHRS and CDR2 YFSETQ. This CDR3 region has 14 residues. This CDR3 reads CASSLESGVNGYTF. In DNA form, the CDR3 reads TGCGCCAGCAGCCTGGAGTCAGGGGTTAATGGCTACACCTTC.

This clonotype turned up a few times. The chain combines TRBV19 with TRBJ2-7; the D gene is possibly TRBD1 (5 bases). CDR3 size: 14 residues. Between the trimmed V and J ends, which lost 3 bases and 3 bases, there was a span of 12 bases. Germline V gene lookup returns CDR1 LNHDA and CDR2 SQIVND (reference sequence). CDR3 residues: CASSILQGNYEQYF. CDR3 nucleotide sequence: TGTGCCAGTAGTATCCTCCAGGGCAACTACGAGCAGTACTTC. The full variable domain, its missing parts supplied by reference TRBV19 and TRBJ2-7, is DGGITQSPKYLFRKEGQNVTLSCEQNLNHDAMYWYRQDPGQGLRLIYYSQIVNDFQKGDIAEGYSVSREKKESFPLTVTSAQKNPTAFYLCASSILQGNYEQYFGPGTRLTVT.

This clonotype was seen more than once but under ten times. The V call is TRBV6-6, the J call TRBJ1-2; D gene ambiguous. Trimming took 0 bases from V and 4 from J, leaving 12 bases between them. CDR3 size: 15 residues. Germline V CDR1 and CDR2: MNHNY, SVGAGI (reference sequence). CDR3: CASSYSNSFSYGYTF. CDR3 DNA: TGTGCCAGCAGTTACTCGAACAGCTTCTCCTATGGCTACACCTTC.

The chain carries TRBV6-2 or TRBV6-3 and TRBJ2-7; 9 bases agree with TRBD2. CDR1 and CDR2 from the germline V gene are MNHEY and SVGEGT. This CDR3 comprises 17 residues. The V and J ends lost 5 bases and 4 bases, in that order; junction bases with no gene match: 15. The CDR3 nucleotides read TGTGCCAGCAGTCCTCTCAGATTAGCGGGAGAGTCGTACGAGCAGTACTTC. It is translated as CASSPLRLAGESYEQYF.